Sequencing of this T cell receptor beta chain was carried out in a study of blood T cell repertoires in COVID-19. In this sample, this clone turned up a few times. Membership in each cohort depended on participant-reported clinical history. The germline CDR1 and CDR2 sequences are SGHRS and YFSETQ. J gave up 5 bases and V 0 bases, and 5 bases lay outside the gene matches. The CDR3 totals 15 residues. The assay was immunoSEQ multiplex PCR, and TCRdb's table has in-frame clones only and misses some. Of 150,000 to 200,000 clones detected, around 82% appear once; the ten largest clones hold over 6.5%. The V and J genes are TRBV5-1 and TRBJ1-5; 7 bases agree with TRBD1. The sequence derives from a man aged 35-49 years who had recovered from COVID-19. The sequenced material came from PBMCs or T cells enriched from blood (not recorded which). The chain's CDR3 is CASSLGDSLHQPQHF. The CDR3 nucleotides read TGCGCCAGCAGCTTGGGGGACAGCTTACATCAGCCCCAGCATTTT. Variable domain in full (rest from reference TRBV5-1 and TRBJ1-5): KAGVTQTPRYLIKTRGQQVTLSCSPISGHRSVSWYQQTPGQGLQFLFEYFSETQRNKGNFPGRFSGRQFSNSRSEMNVSTLELGDSALYLCASSLGDSLHQPQHFGDGTRLSIL.